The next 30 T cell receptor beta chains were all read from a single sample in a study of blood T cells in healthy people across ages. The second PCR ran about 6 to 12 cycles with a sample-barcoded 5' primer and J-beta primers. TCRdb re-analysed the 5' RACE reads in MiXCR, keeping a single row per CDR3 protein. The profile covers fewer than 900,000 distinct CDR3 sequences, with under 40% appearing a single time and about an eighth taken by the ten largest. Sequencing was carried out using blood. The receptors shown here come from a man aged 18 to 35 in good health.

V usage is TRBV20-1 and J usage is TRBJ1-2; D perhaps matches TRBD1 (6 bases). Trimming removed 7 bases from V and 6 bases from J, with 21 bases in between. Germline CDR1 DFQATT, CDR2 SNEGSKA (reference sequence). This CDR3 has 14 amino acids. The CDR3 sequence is CSVPVVRGRNGYTF. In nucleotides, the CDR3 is TGCAGTGTTCCGGTAGTCAGGGGTAGGAATGGCTACACCTTC.

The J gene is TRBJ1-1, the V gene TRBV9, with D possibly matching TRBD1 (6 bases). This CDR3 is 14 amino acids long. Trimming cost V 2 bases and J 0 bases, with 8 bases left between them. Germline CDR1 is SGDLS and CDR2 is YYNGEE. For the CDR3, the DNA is TGTGCCAGCAGCGTCGGACAGATGAACACTGAAGCTTTCTTT. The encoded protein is CASSVGQMNTEAFF.

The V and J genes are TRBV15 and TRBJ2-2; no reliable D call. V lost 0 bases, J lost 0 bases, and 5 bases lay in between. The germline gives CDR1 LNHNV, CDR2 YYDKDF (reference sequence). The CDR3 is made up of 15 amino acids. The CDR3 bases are TGTGCCACCAGCAGAGATCGTCCGAACACCGGGGAGCTGTTTTTT. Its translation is CATSRDRPNTGELFF.

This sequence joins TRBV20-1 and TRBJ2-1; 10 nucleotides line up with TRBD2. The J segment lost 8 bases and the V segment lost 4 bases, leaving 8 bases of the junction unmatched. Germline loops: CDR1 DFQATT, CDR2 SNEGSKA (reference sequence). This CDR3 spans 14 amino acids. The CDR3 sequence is CSATPGLAEYEQFF. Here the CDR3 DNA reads TGCAGTGCTACCCCCGGACTAGCGGAATATGAGCAGTTCTTC.

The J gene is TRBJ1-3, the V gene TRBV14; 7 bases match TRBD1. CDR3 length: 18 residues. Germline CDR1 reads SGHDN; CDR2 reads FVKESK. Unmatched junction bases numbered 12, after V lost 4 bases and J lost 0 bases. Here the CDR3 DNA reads TGTGCCAGCAGCCCAACCGGGACAGTGGAGCACTCTGGAAACACCATATATTTT. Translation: CASSPTGTVEHSGNTIYF.

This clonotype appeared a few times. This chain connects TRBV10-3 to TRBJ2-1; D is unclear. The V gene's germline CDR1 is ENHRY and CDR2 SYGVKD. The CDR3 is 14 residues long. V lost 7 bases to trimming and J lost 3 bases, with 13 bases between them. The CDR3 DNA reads TGTGCCATCAAGGACCCAATTCTCTACAATGAGCAGTTCTTC. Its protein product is CAIKDPILYNEQFF.

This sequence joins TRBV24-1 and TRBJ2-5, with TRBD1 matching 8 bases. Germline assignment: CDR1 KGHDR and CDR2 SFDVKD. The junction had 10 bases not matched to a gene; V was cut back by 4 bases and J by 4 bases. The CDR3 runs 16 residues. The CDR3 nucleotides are TGTGCCACCAGTGACCCGACACAGGGGGGCCGAGAGACCCAGTACTTC. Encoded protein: CATSDPTQGGRETQYF.

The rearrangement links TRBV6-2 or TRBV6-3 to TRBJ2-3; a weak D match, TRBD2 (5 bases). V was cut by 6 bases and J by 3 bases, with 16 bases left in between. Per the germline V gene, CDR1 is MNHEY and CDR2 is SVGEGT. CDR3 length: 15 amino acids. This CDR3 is CASRPHSDKTDTQYF. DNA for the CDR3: TGTGCCAGCAGACCCCATAGCGATAAAACAGATACGCAGTATTTT.

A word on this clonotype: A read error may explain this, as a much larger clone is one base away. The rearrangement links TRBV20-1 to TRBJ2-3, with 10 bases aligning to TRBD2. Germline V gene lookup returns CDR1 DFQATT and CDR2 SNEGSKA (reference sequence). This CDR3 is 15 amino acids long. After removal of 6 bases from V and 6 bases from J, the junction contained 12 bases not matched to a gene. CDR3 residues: CSASGVTSGHDTQYF. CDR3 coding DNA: TGCAGTGCATCAGGCGTGACTAGCGGGCATGATACGCAGTATTTT.

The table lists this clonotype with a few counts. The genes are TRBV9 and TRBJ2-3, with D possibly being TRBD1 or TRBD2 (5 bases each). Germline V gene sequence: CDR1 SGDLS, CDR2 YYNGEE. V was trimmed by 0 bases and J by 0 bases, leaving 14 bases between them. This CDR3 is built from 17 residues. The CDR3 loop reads CASSVVGVGASTDTQYF. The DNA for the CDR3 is TGTGCCAGCAGCGTAGTAGGGGTGGGAGCTAGCACAGATACGCAGTATTTT. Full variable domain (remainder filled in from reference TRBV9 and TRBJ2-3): DSGVTQTPKHLITATGQRVTLRCSPRSGDLSVYWYQQSLDQGLQFLIQYYNGEERAKGNILERFSAQQFPDLHSELNLSSLELGDSALYFCASSVVGVGASTDTQYFGPGTRLTVL.

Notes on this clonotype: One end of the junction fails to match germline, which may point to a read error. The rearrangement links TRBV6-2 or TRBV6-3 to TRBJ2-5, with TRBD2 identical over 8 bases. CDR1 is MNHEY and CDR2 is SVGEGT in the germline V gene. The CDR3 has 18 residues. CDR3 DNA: TGTGCCGGCAGTTCCCACGGCCGGGGGGGCCAATTCCAAGAGACCCAGTACTTC. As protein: CAGSSHGRGGQFQETQYF.

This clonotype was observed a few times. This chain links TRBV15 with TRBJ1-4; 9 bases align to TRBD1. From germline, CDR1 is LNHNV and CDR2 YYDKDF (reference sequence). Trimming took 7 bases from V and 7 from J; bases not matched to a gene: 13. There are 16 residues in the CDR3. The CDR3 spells CATTDRGSPATEKLFF. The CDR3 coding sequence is TGTGCCACCACGGACAGGGGCTCTCCGGCGACTGAAAAACTGTTTTTT.

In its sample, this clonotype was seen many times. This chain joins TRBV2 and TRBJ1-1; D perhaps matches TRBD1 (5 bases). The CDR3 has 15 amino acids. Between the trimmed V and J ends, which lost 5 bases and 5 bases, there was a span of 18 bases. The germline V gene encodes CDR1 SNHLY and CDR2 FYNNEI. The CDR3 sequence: CASSSASGRGTEAFF. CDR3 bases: TGTGCCAGCAGTAGCGCATCGGGCCGGGGGACTGAAGCTTTCTTT. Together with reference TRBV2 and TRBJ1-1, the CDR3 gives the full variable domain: EPEVTQTPSHQVTQMGQEVILRCVPISNHLYFYWYRQILGQKVEFLVSFYNNEISEKSEIFDDQFSVERPDGSNFTLKIRSTKLEDSAMYFCASSSASGRGTEAFFGQGTRLTVV.

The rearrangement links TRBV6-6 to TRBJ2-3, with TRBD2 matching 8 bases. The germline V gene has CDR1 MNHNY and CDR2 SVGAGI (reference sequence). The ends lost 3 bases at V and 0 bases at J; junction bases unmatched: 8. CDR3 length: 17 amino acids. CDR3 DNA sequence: TGTGCCAGCAGTTATTCGCCCGGGGGGGAAAGCACAGATACGCAGTATTTT. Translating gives CASSYSPGGESTDTQYF.

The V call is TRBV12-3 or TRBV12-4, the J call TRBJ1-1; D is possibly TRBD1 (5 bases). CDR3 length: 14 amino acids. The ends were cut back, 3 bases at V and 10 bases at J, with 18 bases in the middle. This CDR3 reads CASSFGRAEGGAFF. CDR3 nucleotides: TGTGCCAGCAGTTTCGGCAGGGCGGAAGGAGGAGCTTTCTTT.

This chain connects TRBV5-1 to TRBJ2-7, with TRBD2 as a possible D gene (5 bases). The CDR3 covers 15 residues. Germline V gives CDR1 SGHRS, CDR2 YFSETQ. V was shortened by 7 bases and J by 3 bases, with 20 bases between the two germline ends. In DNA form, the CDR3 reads TGCGCCAGCGGCGGAGAGGGAGCCGAATTCTACGAGCAGTACTTC. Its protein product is CASGGEGAEFYEQYF.

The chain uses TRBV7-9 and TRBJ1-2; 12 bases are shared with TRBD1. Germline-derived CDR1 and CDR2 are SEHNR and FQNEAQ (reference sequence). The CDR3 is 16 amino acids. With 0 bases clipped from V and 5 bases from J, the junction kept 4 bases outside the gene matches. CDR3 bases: TGTGCCAGCAGCTTAGCCGGGACAGGGGGCCGGTATGGCTACACCTTC. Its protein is CASSLAGTGGRYGYTF.

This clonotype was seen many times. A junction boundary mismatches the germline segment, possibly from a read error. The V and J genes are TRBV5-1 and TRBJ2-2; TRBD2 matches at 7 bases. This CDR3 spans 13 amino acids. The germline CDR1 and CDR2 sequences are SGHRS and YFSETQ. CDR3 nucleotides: TGTGCCAGCAGTTTGGGGGGGACCGGGGAGCTGTTTTTT. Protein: CASSLGGTGELFF.

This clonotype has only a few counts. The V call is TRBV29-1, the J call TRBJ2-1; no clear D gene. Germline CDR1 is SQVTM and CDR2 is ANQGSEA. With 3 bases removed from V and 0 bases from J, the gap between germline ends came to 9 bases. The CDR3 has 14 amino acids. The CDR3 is CSVDWRSSYNEQFF. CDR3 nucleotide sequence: TGCAGCGTTGACTGGCGTAGCTCCTACAATGAGCAGTTCTTC.

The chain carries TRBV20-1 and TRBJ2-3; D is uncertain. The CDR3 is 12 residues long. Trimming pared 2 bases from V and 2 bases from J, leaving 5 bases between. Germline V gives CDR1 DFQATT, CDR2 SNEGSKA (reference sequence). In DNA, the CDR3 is TGCAGTGCTAGAAGGGACACAGATACGCAGTATTTT. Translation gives CSARRDTDTQYF.

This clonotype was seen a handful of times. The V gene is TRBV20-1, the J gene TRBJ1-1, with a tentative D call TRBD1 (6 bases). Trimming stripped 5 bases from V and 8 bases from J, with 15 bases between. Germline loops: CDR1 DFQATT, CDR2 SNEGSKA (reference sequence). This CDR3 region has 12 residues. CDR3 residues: CSALQGTREAFF. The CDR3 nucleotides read TGCAGTGCTTTACAGGGAACCAGGGAAGCTTTCTTT.

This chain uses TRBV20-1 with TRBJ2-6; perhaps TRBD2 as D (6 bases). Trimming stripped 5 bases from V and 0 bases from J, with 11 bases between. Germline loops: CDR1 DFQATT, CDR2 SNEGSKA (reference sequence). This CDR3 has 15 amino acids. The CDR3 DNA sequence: TGCAGTGCTGCCTTCGGGAGCTCTGGGGCCAACGTCCTGACTTTC. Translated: CSAAFGSSGANVLTF.

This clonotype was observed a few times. This CDR3 is CSARDDTPGNQPQHF. CDR3 DNA sequence: TGCAGTGCTAGAGATGACACCCCAGGGAATCAGCCCCAGCATTTT. The chain uses TRBV20-1 and TRBJ1-5; D is possibly TRBD1 (5 bases). Germline CDR1 is DFQATT and CDR2 is SNEGSKA (reference sequence). The V end lost 0 bases, the J end lost 4 bases, and 13 bases lay between the germline ends. CDR3 length equals 15 residues.

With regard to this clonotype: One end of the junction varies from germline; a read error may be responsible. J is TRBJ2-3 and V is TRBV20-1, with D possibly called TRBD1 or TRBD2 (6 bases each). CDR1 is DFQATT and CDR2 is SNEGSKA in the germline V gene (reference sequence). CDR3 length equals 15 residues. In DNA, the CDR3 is TGCAGTGCTAGAGATCAAGGGGGGTACACAGATCCGCAGTATTTT. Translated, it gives CSARDQGGYTDPQYF.

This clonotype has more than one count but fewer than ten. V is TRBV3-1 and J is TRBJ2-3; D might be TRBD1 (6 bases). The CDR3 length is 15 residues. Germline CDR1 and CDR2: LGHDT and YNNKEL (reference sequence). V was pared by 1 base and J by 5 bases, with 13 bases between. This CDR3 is CASSQGGGDIDTQYF. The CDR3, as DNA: TGTGCCAGCAGCCAAGGTGGGGGCGATATAGATACGCAGTATTTT.

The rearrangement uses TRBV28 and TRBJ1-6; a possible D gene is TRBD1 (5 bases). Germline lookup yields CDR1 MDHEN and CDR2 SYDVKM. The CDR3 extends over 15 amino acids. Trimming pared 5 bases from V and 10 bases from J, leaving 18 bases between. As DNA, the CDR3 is TGTGCCAGCAGTGCCAATGGGGCAGTACCCTCACCCCTCCACTTT. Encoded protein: CASSANGAVPSPLHF.

CDR3 sequence: CASSKEDRGGSYTF. In nucleotides, the CDR3 is TGTGCCAGCAGCAAAGAAGACAGGGGCGGGAGCTACACCTTC. This chain connects TRBV9 to TRBJ1-2, with 8 bases matching TRBD1. This CDR3 region has 14 residues. CDR1 and CDR2 (germline): SGDLS, YYNGEE. After removal of 4 bases from V and 9 bases from J, the junction contained 11 bases not matched to a gene. Full variable domain (outside the CDR3, taken from reference TRBV9 and TRBJ1-2): DSGVTQTPKHLITATGQRVTLRCSPRSGDLSVYWYQQSLDQGLQFLIQYYNGEERAKGNILERFSAQQFPDLHSELNLSSLELGDSALYFCASSKEDRGGSYTFGSGTRLTVV.

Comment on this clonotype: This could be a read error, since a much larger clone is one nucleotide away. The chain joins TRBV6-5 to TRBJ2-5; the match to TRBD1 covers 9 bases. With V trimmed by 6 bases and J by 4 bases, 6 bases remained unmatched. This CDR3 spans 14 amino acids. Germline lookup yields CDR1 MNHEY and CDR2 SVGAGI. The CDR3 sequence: CASSAGTGRETQYF. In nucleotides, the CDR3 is TGTGCCAGCAGCGCCGGGACAGGGAGAGAGACCCAGTACTTC.

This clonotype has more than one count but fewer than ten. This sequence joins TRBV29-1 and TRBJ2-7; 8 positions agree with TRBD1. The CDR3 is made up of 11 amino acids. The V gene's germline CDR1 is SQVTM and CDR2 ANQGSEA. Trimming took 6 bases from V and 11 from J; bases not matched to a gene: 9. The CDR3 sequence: CSVAGTGGKYF. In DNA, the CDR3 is TGCAGCGTCGCCGGGACAGGCGGAAAGTACTTC.

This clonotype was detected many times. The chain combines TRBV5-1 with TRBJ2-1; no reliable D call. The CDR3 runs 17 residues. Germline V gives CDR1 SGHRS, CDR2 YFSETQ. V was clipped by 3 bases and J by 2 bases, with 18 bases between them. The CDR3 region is CASSSGSRSEAYNEQFF. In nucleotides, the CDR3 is TGCGCCAGCAGCTCCGGATCTCGATCTGAGGCCTACAATGAGCAGTTCTTC.